The 30 T cell receptor beta chains reported below all come from one sample, sequenced in a study of CD8+ T cells in alopecia areata. RNA was extracted and reverse transcribed into cDNA as the sequencing template. The method was immunoSEQ multiplex PCR; TCRdb's version includes in-frame clones alone and lacks a portion of them. The data contain around 160,000 clones, about 87% of them seen just once; the ten biggest clones take up approximately 16%. The source was CD8+ T cells sorted from blood, collected at week 0. The receptor set was obtained from a human donor with alopecia areata.

The V and J genes are TRBV11-2 and TRBJ2-6; D possibly corresponds to TRBD2 (6 bases). Trimming removed 5 bases from V and 0 bases from J, with 14 bases in between. The CDR3 sequence is 17 residues long. The germline CDR1 and CDR2 sequences are SGHAT and FQNNGV. CDR3 loop: CASSPGGARSGANVLTF. CDR3 nucleotides: TGTGCCAGCAGCCCCGGCGGGGCCCGCTCTGGGGCCAACGTCCTGACTTTC.

Details on this clone: This likely came from a read error, as a far larger clone is one base away. The gene calls are TRBV7-8 and TRBJ2-1; no clear D gene. V was cut by 5 bases and J by 5 bases, with 1 base left in between. The germline gives CDR1 SGHVS, CDR2 FQNEAQ. The CDR3 sequence is 10 residues long. The DNA for the CDR3 is TGTGCCAGCAGCCACAATGAGCAGTTCTTC. It yields the protein CASSHNEQFF.

The chain combines TRBV25-1 with TRBJ2-2, with D hard to call. The CDR3 extends over 15 amino acids. The germline V gene encodes CDR1 MGHDK and CDR2 SYGVNS. Between the trimmed V and J ends, which lost 3 bases and 0 bases, there was a span of 8 bases. The CDR3 region has the DNA TGTGCCAGCAGTGACGAGCGATCGAACACCGGGGAGCTGTTTTTT. As protein: CASSDERSNTGELFF.

The CDR3 region has the DNA TGTGCCGTCTCGGGATCCGCGAACACCGGGGAGCTGTTTTTT. Its translation: CAVSGSANTGELFF. V gene TRBV27 combines with J gene TRBJ2-2; a weak D match, TRBD2 (5 bases). This CDR3 has 14 amino acids. CDR1 is MNHEY, CDR2 SMNVEV, per germline (reference sequence). Trimming left V 11 bases short and J 0 bases short, with 13 bases between.

The chain is built from TRBV27 and TRBJ2-1, with 11 bases identical to TRBD2. The ends lost 2 bases at V and 7 bases at J; junction bases unmatched: 4. CDR3 size: 15 residues. Germline V gene sequence: CDR1 MNHEY, CDR2 SMNVEV (reference sequence). The CDR3 coding sequence is TGTGCCAGCAGTTTAGGGACTAGCGGAATTAATGAGCAGTTCTTC. Amino acid sequence: CASSLGTSGINEQFF.

The chain links TRBV6-1 to TRBJ2-2; unclear D gene. Germline values: CDR1 MNHNS, CDR2 SASEGT. There are 13 residues in the CDR3. V lost 3 bases and J lost 5, with 7 bases in between. CDR3 region: CASSDSVTGELFF. The CDR3 DNA follows: TGTGCCAGCAGTGACAGCGTTACCGGGGAGCTGTTTTTT.

The rearrangement links TRBV15 to TRBJ2-3, with D perhaps TRBD2 (6 bases). Trimming stripped 6 bases from V and 0 bases from J, with 13 bases between. Germline V gene data show CDR1 as LNHNV and CDR2 as YYDKDF (reference sequence). The CDR3 is made up of 15 amino acids. DNA for the CDR3: TGTGCCACCAGGCGGGATTATTCCAGCACAGATACGCAGTATTTT. Translated: CATRRDYSSTDTQYF. Drawing the rest from reference TRBV15 and TRBJ2-3, the complete variable domain is DAMVIQNPRYQVTQFGKPVTLSCSQTLNHNVMYWYQQKSSQAPKLLFHYYDKDFNNEADTPDNFQSRRPNTSFCFLDIRSPGLGDTAMYLCATRRDYSSTDTQYFGPGTRLTVL.

Here the CDR3 DNA reads TGTGCCAGCAGCCCCTCCCAGGGACGAACGCACTACGAGCAGTACTTC. Amino acids: CASSPSQGRTHYEQYF. The chain recombines TRBV7-9 with TRBJ2-7; D might be TRBD1 or TRBD2, each matching 5 bases. Germline-derived CDR1 and CDR2 are SEHNR and FQNEAQ (reference sequence). The CDR3 is 16 amino acids. V was pared by 5 bases and J by 3 bases, with 20 bases between.

V usage is TRBV5-6 and J usage is TRBJ2-6, with unresolved D. V dropped 2 bases and J dropped 4 bases, with 13 bases sitting between them. CDR1 SGHDT and CDR2 YYEEEE come from the germline V gene. This CDR3 is 16 amino acids long. The DNA of the CDR3 is TGTGCCAGCAGCTTCGGATATGGACCCGGGGCCAACGTCCTGACTTTC. Residues: CASSFGYGPGANVLTF.

The chain carries TRBV11-2 and TRBJ2-7, with 8 nucleotides matching TRBD2. The CDR3 is 15 amino acids. J was trimmed by 7 bases and V by 1 base; bases with no gene match: 9. In germline, CDR1 is SGHAT, CDR2 FQNNGV. CDR3 coding DNA: TGTGCCAGCAGCTTAGTTCTAGCGGGCCTCGCTGAGCAGTACTTC. Its protein is CASSLVLAGLAEQYF.

The chain uses TRBV7-6 and TRBJ2-1; a possible D gene is TRBD1 (6 bases). There are 11 residues in the CDR3. Trimming removed 10 bases from V and 8 bases from J, with 12 bases in between. The germline CDR1 and CDR2 sequences are SGHVS and FNYEAQ. CDR3 amino acids: CATQGPDEQFF. The CDR3 DNA reads TGTGCCACCCAGGGGCCGGATGAGCAGTTCTTC.

The chain joins TRBV4-1 to TRBJ2-1; no clear D gene. There are 14 residues in the CDR3. CDR1 is MGHRA, CDR2 YSYEKL, per germline. Trimming stripped 0 bases from V and 6 bases from J, with 9 bases between. The CDR3 DNA reads as TGCGCCAGCAGCCAAGAACCCCACACCAATGAGCAGTTCTTC. Its protein product is CASSQEPHTNEQFF.

The J gene is TRBJ1-2, the V gene TRBV27; maybe TRBD1 (5 bases). V gave up 6 bases and J gave up 7 bases, with 15 bases separating them. The CDR3 is 13 residues long. Germline loops: CDR1 MNHEY, CDR2 SMNVEV (reference sequence). The CDR3 coding sequence is TGTGCCAGCAGAGACCCAGGGACCCGTGGCTACACCTTC. Translating gives CASRDPGTRGYTF.

In its sample, this clone was seen once. The chain recombines TRBV4-2 with TRBJ2-3; TRBD1 agrees at 7 bases. The V and J ends lost 2 bases and 2 bases, in that order; junction bases with no gene match: 7. Germline values: CDR1 LGHNA, CDR2 YNFKEQ. The CDR3 consists of 16 residues. The CDR3 here is CASSQRDSEITDTQYF. Written as DNA, the CDR3 is TGTGCCAGCAGCCAAAGGGACAGCGAAATCACAGATACGCAGTATTTT.

As to this clone: A far larger clone is a single base away, which makes a read error likely. The chain carries TRBV7-2 and TRBJ2-2; maybe TRBD1 (6 bases). V dropped 5 bases and J dropped 4 bases, with 11 bases sitting between them. This CDR3 is built from 14 residues. Looked up from germline, CDR1 is SGHTA and CDR2 is FQGNSA. CDR3 nucleotide sequence: TGTGCCAGCAGCCCCACAGGGTCCACCGGGGAGCTGTTTTTT. Its protein is CASSPTGSTGELFF.

This chain links TRBV7-9 with TRBJ2-3; weak D call: TRBD1 (6 bases). CDR3 size: 15 residues. V lost 6 bases and J 2 bases, leaving 15 bases between the germline ends. The germline CDR1 and CDR2 sequences are SEHNR and FQNEAQ (reference sequence). The CDR3 nucleotides read TGTGCCAGCAGGGGTCCAGGGGCCCTCACAGATACGCAGTATTTT. This encodes CASRGPGALTDTQYF.

The chain has TRBV10-2 and TRBJ2-7; 10 nucleotides match TRBD2. The length of the CDR3 is 16 residues. Germline CDR1 is WSHSY and CDR2 is SAAADI. V was pared by 2 bases and J by 5 bases, with 9 bases of the junction left unmatched. This CDR3 is CASSEVFLAGEDEQYF. CDR3 nucleotide sequence: TGCGCCAGCAGTGAGGTCTTCCTAGCGGGGGAGGACGAGCAGTACTTC.

This clone has a single count. The V gene is TRBV6-1, the J gene TRBJ2-1, with TRBD2 matching over 11 bases. The V gene's germline CDR1 is MNHNS and CDR2 SASEGT. This CDR3 contains 15 residues. J gave up 7 bases and V 3 bases, and 5 bases lay outside the gene matches. CDR3 in DNA: TGTGCCAGCAGTGATGTACTAGCGGGAGTAAATGAGCAGTTCTTC. Translating gives CASSDVLAGVNEQFF.

This clone appeared a single time. The rearrangement joins TRBV6-5 to TRBJ1-1; TRBD1 is a possible D gene (6 bases). This CDR3 comprises 13 residues. CDR1 MNHEY and CDR2 SVGAGI come from the germline V gene. Trimming took off 7 bases at V and 1 base at J, with 10 bases between the two ends. The CDR3 DNA follows: TGTGCCAGCATGGACAGCCCGAACACTGAAGCTTTCTTT. Amino acid sequence: CASMDSPNTEAFF.

V and J are TRBV7-6 and TRBJ2-3; the match to TRBD1 covers 8 bases. CDR1 and CDR2 (germline): SGHVS, FNYEAQ. This CDR3 contains 16 residues. Trimming took 5 bases from V and 2 from J; bases not matched to a gene: 9. The CDR3 region is CASSLGTGTYTDTQYF. The CDR3 DNA reads TGTGCCAGCAGCCTAGGGACAGGCACCTACACAGATACGCAGTATTTT.

This clone showed up just once. The chain recombines TRBV7-8 with TRBJ2-5, with D maybe TRBD1 (6 bases). The CDR3 runs to 14 residues. The germline V and J ends were trimmed by 5 bases and 0 bases, with 10 bases remaining between them. Germline V lookup: CDR1 SGHVS, CDR2 FQNEAQ. DNA of the CDR3: TGTGCCAGCAGCCCGTGGACAGACCAAGAGACCCAGTACTTC. Its protein product is CASSPWTDQETQYF.

CDR3 region: CASSLMGGPPDTQYF. The CDR3 DNA follows: TGTGCCAGCAGCTTAATGGGGGGGCCCCCAGATACGCAGTATTTT. The chain joins TRBV7-2 to TRBJ2-3, with D perhaps matching TRBD2 (7 bases). Germline CDR1 is SGHTA and CDR2 is FQGNSA. The CDR3 is 15 residues long. V was trimmed by 2 bases and J by 4 bases, leaving 13 bases between them. The full variable domain, in which reference TRBV7-2 and TRBJ2-3 provide the parts outside the CDR3, is GAGVSQSPSNKVTEKGKDVELRCDPISGHTALYWYRQSLGQGLEFLIYFQGNSAPDKSGLPSDRFSAERTGGSVSTLTIQRTQQEDSAVYLCASSLMGGPPDTQYFGPGTRLTVL.

This rearrangement joins TRBV27 to TRBJ2-7, with D possibly being TRBD1 (6 bases). V lost 3 bases and J 2 bases, leaving 17 bases between the germline ends. CDR3 size: 16 residues. The germline gives CDR1 MNHEY, CDR2 SMNVEV (reference sequence). The chain's CDR3 is CASSLVGGRLPYEQYF. DNA of the CDR3: TGTGCCAGCAGTTTGGTAGGGGGACGCCTACCCTACGAGCAGTACTTC.

The genes are TRBV29-1 and TRBJ2-1; D is tentatively TRBD1 or TRBD2 (6 bases each). Germline CDR1 SQVTM, CDR2 ANQGSEA. Deletions cut 1 base from V and 8 bases from J, with 18 bases between. The CDR3 runs 15 residues. In nucleotides, the CDR3 is TGCAGCGTTGAAGGTCGTGTTGGACAGCGGGATGAGCAGTTCTTC. Residues: CSVEGRVGQRDEQFF.

The rearrangement uses TRBV6-5 and TRBJ1-2; D uncertain. The germline gives CDR1 MNHEY, CDR2 SVGAGI. The CDR3 extends over 13 amino acids. The V end lost 10 bases, the J end lost 6 bases, and 18 bases lay between the germline ends. CDR3 loop: CAIAISPKHGYTF. CDR3 bases: TGTGCCATCGCGATCAGCCCAAAGCATGGCTACACCTTC.

The sample holds a few counts of this clone. The identical CDR3 is also encoded by other nucleotide sequences in the sample. The rearrangement links TRBV6-1 to TRBJ2-7; D unclear. V gave up 6 bases and J gave up 0 bases, with 9 bases separating them. CDR1 and CDR2 (germline): MNHNS, SASEGT. The CDR3 consists of 13 residues. CDR3 DNA sequence: TGTGCCAGCAGCTTGGGCAGCTCCTACGAGCAGTACTTC. It specifies CASSLGSSYEQYF.

V usage is TRBV19 and J usage is TRBJ2-1; D not certain. In germline, CDR1 is LNHDA, CDR2 SQIVND (reference sequence). The ends were cut back, 3 bases at V and 8 bases at J, with 17 bases in the middle. The CDR3 contains 15 residues. CDR3 coding DNA: TGTGCCAGTAGTATCGTTTGGACCCCCGGTGATGAGCAGTTCTTC. The encoded protein is CASSIVWTPGDEQFF.

The chain uses TRBV2 and TRBJ1-3; D uncertain. There are 10 residues in the CDR3. The V end lost 7 bases, the J end lost 6 bases, and 4 bases lay between the germline ends. The germline V gene encodes CDR1 SNHLY and CDR2 FYNNEI. DNA for the CDR3: TGTGCCAGCACCACAAACACCATATATTTT. It encodes CASTTNTIYF.

The CDR3 nucleotides read TGTGCCAGCAGCTCTCACTACGACGAGCAGTACTTC. It is translated as CASSSHYDEQYF. The rearrangement links TRBV7-9 to TRBJ2-7; D not resolved. This CDR3 contains 12 residues. Germline lookup yields CDR1 SEHNR and CDR2 FQNEAQ (reference sequence). Trimming cost V 4 bases and J 5 bases, with 9 bases left between them.

The gene calls are TRBV27 and TRBJ2-5, with 8 bases aligning to TRBD2. From germline, CDR1 is MNHEY and CDR2 SMNVEV (reference sequence). Unmatched junction bases numbered 10, after V lost 5 bases and J lost 5 bases. The CDR3 has 15 residues. CDR3 amino acids: CASSTTGTRKETQYF. The CDR3, as DNA: TGTGCCAGCAGTACTACCGGGACTAGAAAGGAGACCCAGTACTTC.